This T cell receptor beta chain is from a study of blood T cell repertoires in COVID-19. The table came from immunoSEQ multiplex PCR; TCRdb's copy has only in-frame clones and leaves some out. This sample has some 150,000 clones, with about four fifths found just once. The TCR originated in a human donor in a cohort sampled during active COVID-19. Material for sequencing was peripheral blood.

In DNA form, the CDR3 reads TGCGCCAGCAGCTTGTTTGGTAGCACCGGGGAGCTGTTTTTT. Its protein is CASSLFGSTGELFF. V is TRBV5-1 and J is TRBJ2-2; D remains unclear. The V gene's germline CDR1 is SGHRS and CDR2 YFSETQ. Trimming removed 1 base at V and 4 bases at J, with 8 bases between. CDR3 length: 14 amino acids.